This TCR beta chain emerged from a study of T cells in Graves' hyperthyroidism and ophthalmopathy. Study-level points and caveats: Onset of ophthalmopathy came a median 6.5 months after the model predicted it. Blood also held most thyroid clonotypes expanded beyond 0.001.

Clinical Activity Scores of at least 3, NOSPECS grades of at least 4 and durations under 3 months characterized ophthalmopathy patients. As concerns this clonotype: The antigen is unknown.

RNA transcripts gave rise to amplified TCR beta CDR3 regions. A first-round RT-PCR of the TCR CDR3 used the HTBI primer set. TCRdb reprocessed the multiplex PCR reads via MiXCR and lists one record per CDR3 protein. The data contain about 520,000 distinct CDR3 sequences, roughly a quarter of them singletons. V lost 8 bases and J lost 1; bases outside the gene matches: 12. Looked up from germline, CDR1 is SNHLY and CDR2 is FYNNEI. CDR3 length: 17 residues. The receptor's source is a woman in her twenties or thirties with Graves' ophthalmopathy. Sequenced sample: blood. J is TRBJ2-7 and V is TRBV2; 12 nucleotides match TRBD1. In DNA form, the CDR3 reads TGTGCCAGCTGCCCCGGGACAGGGGGCGTCAGGTCCTACGAGCAGTACTTC. This sequence encodes CASCPGTGGVRSYEQYF. The full variable domain, rest sourced from reference TRBV2 and TRBJ2-7, is EPEVTQTPSHQVTQMGQEVILRCVPISNHLYFYWYRQILGQKVEFLVSFYNNEISEKSEIFDDQFSVERPDGSNFTLKIRSTKLEDSAMYFCASCPGTGGVRSYEQYFGPGTRLTVT.